This passage covers 23 T cell receptor beta chains from one sample sequenced in a study of beta chain features in type 1 diabetes. Study-level results: Moderately but significantly shorter TCRB CDR3s were found in Type 1 diabetes patients in all four CD4+ subsets.

Expressed TCRB transcripts were sequenced after all isolated RNA was converted to cDNA. Measured with immunoSEQ multiplex PCR; TCRdb has only the in-frame clones, and not every one. The sample carries fewer than 450,000 clones, about 13% recorded once. No antigen is known for these receptors. The sequencing input was naive CD4+ T cells from blood. These receptor sequences come from a woman aged 18-35 years with type 1 diabetes.

This clone was seen a handful of times. The gene calls are TRBV5-1 and TRBJ2-3; D is uncertain. CDR3 size: 14 residues. V dropped 2 bases and J dropped 0 bases, with 7 bases sitting between them. Germline loops: CDR1 SGHRS, CDR2 YFSETQ. In DNA, the CDR3 is TGCGCCAGCAGCTTTGGAGAAAGCACAGATACGCAGTATTTT. This codes for CASSFGESTDTQYF.

In its sample, this clone was seen a few times. This chain connects TRBV28 to TRBJ2-1, with a possible D match to TRBD2 (6 bases). Germline CDR1 reads MDHEN; CDR2 reads SYDVKM. The CDR3 is 16 amino acids. Between the trimmed V and J ends, which lost 9 bases and 5 bases, there was a span of 23 bases. The CDR3 protein is CASSQSGTVMNNEQFF. The CDR3 DNA sequence: TGTGCCAGTTCTCAATCCGGGACTGTAATGAACAATGAGCAGTTCTTC.

In this sample, this clone turned up a few times. V is TRBV12-5 and J is TRBJ2-1; 16 nucleotides line up with TRBD2. In germline, CDR1 is LGHNT, CDR2 FRNRAP. V was clipped by 3 bases and J by 9 bases; unmatched bases: 11. The CDR3 is made up of 18 amino acids. The CDR3 nucleotides are TGTGCTAGTGGTTTCATACCGGGACTAGCGGGAGGGCCAAGTGAGCAGTTCTTC. Residues: CASGFIPGLAGGPSEQFF.

In regard to this clone: A read error is possible here, since a much larger clone lies one base away. Other DNA sequences within the sample encode an identical CDR3. The genes are TRBV28 and TRBJ1-2; a weak D match, TRBD1 (6 bases). The V end was cut by 3 bases, the J end by 7 bases, with 6 bases between. The length of the CDR3 is 11 residues. Per the germline V gene, CDR1 is MDHEN and CDR2 is SYDVKM. The DNA for the CDR3 is TGTGCCAGCAGTTTGACAGGTGGCTACACCTTC. Translation: CASSLTGGYTF.

The table lists this clone with a few counts. The chain links TRBV19 to TRBJ1-1; 11 nucleotides align to TRBD1. J lost 7 bases, V lost 8 bases, and 6 bases had no gene match. The CDR3 is 13 residues long. Looked up from germline, CDR1 is LNHDA and CDR2 is SQIVND (reference sequence). The CDR3 loop is CASFGQGANEAFF. The CDR3 DNA reads as TGTGCCAGTTTCGGACAGGGGGCGAATGAAGCTTTCTTT.

Only a few counts were recorded for this clone. The J gene is TRBJ1-2, the V gene TRBV7-2; TRBD1 is a possible D gene (5 bases). This CDR3 is 14 amino acids long. Germline V lookup: CDR1 SGHTA, CDR2 FQGNSA. V was clipped by 1 base and J by 5 bases, with 11 bases between them. This CDR3 is CASSLDAGPYGYTF. The CDR3 DNA reads TGTGCCAGCAGCTTAGATGCAGGGCCGTATGGCTACACCTTC.

This clone was detected a few times. This chain links TRBV2 with TRBJ1-1; D is possibly TRBD1 (6 bases). Per germline, CDR1 SNHLY and CDR2 FYNNEI. V lost 6 bases and J 3 bases, leaving 14 bases between the germline ends. This CDR3 comprises 14 residues. The DNA of the CDR3 is TGTGCCAGCAGCCAACAGGGACTAGACACTGAAGCTTTCTTT. Its protein is CASSQQGLDTEAFF.

There are a few counts of this clone. J is TRBJ2-1 and V is TRBV18; 11 nucleotides agree with TRBD2. Trimming took 3 bases from V and 6 from J; bases not matched to a gene: 4. In germline, CDR1 is KGHSH, CDR2 LQKENI. The CDR3 runs to 15 residues. This CDR3 is CASSPVTSGINEQFF. CDR3 nucleotides: TGTGCCAGCTCACCTGTGACTAGCGGGATCAATGAGCAGTTCTTC.

V gene TRBV28 combines with J gene TRBJ2-5, with 7 bases matching TRBD2. The length of the CDR3 is 14 residues. Germline V gene lookup returns CDR1 MDHEN and CDR2 SYDVKM. Trimming removed 4 bases from V and 5 bases from J; junction bases left unmatched: 7. The CDR3 DNA reads as TGTGCCAGCAGTTCGGGAGGTGGCGCGGAGACCCAGTACTTC. Encoded protein: CASSSGGGAETQYF.

The rearrangement uses TRBV18 and TRBJ1-4; D unclear. The germline V and J ends were trimmed by 2 bases and 16 bases, with 17 bases remaining between them. The CDR3 is made up of 13 amino acids. The germline V gene has CDR1 KGHSH and CDR2 LQKENI. This chain's CDR3 is CASSPSREQSGFF. The CDR3 DNA sequence: TGTGCCAGCTCACCATCGAGGGAACAAAGCGGGTTTTTT.

The V and J genes are TRBV7-9 and TRBJ1-2; TRBD1 matches at 8 bases. The trim removed 4 bases at V and 6 bases at J, leaving 10 bases unmatched. The CDR3 contains 15 residues. Germline loops: CDR1 SEHNR, CDR2 FQNEAQ (reference sequence). CDR3 region: CASSSYDRGSNGYTF. In DNA form, the CDR3 reads TGTGCCAGCAGCTCCTACGACAGGGGATCTAATGGCTACACCTTC.

V gene TRBV5-4 combines with J gene TRBJ1-4; tentative D call: TRBD1 (6 bases). CDR3 length: 15 amino acids. V was trimmed by 2 bases and J by 2 bases, leaving 10 bases between them. Germline assignment: CDR1 SGHNT and CDR2 YYREEE (reference sequence). CDR3 protein: CASSFRGATNEKLFF. The CDR3 DNA reads TGTGCCAGCAGCTTCCGGGGGGCGACTAATGAAAAACTGTTTTTT.

In its sample, this clone was seen a few times. The genes are TRBV4-2 and TRBJ1-1; D call uncertain. The V end was cut by 1 base, the J end by 8 bases, with 23 bases between. Germline assignment: CDR1 LGHNA and CDR2 YNFKEQ. The CDR3 extends over 17 amino acids. The CDR3 is CASSQVNLSVGVVEAFF. The CDR3 DNA is TGTGCCAGCAGCCAAGTTAATTTATCAGTCGGGGTAGTCGAAGCTTTCTTT.

This clone was found a few times. The genes are TRBV7-9 and TRBJ1-5; D gene unclear. The CDR3 consists of 14 residues. Trimming stripped 1 base from V and 3 bases from J, with 7 bases between. Germline V gene lookup returns CDR1 SEHNR and CDR2 FQNEAQ (reference sequence). This chain's CDR3 is CASSLVADNQPQHF. The CDR3 DNA sequence: TGTGCCAGCAGCTTAGTAGCCGACAATCAGCCCCAGCATTTT.

There are a few counts of this clone. The rearrangement uses TRBV9 and TRBJ2-5, with D possibly being TRBD1 (6 bases). V was cut by 3 bases and J by 4 bases, with 10 bases left in between. The CDR3 has 13 amino acids. The germline CDR1 and CDR2 sequences are SGDLS and YYNGEE. CDR3 protein: CASSDTGRETQYF. The DNA of the CDR3 is TGTGCCAGCAGCGACACAGGGAGAGAGACCCAGTACTTC.

The chain joins TRBV7-7 to TRBJ2-2, with D unresolved. The CDR3 is 15 amino acids. The V and J ends lost 7 bases and 4 bases respectively, with 16 bases between them. CDR1 is SSHAT and CDR2 is FNYEAQ in the germline V gene (reference sequence). The CDR3 DNA reads TGTGCCAGCACCCTAGACCCGGAGAGCACCGGGGAGCTGTTTTTT. It encodes CASTLDPESTGELFF.

V and J are TRBV7-9 and TRBJ1-5; possible D gene TRBD1, 6 bases. The germline V and J ends were trimmed by 0 bases and 0 bases, with 6 bases remaining between them. Germline CDR1 and CDR2: SEHNR and FQNEAQ (reference sequence). This CDR3 has 15 amino acids. DNA for the CDR3: TGTGCCAGCAGCTTAGCACAGGGTAGCAATCAGCCCCAGCATTTT. Amino acid sequence: CASSLAQGSNQPQHF.

The V call is TRBV19, the J call TRBJ2-7, with D perhaps TRBD1 (5 bases). V lost 4 bases, J lost 2 bases, and 9 bases lay in between. From germline, CDR1 is LNHDA and CDR2 SQIVND (reference sequence). This CDR3 contains 13 residues. CDR3: CASSSQGPYEQYF. CDR3 coding DNA: TGTGCCAGTAGTAGTCAGGGTCCCTACGAGCAGTACTTC.

The chain recombines TRBV5-1 with TRBJ1-2; no clear D. The CDR3 is 15 amino acids. V lost 0 bases, J lost 4 bases, and 13 bases lay in between. CDR1 and CDR2 (germline): SGHRS, YFSETQ. CDR3 amino acids: CASSLDGGRTYGYTF. CDR3 bases: TGCGCCAGCAGCTTGGATGGAGGACGGACCTATGGCTACACCTTC.

This clone has more than one count but fewer than ten. The rearrangement joins TRBV5-1 to TRBJ2-7; 10 nucleotides line up with TRBD2. V was pared by 0 bases and J by 2 bases, with 2 bases of the junction left unmatched. This CDR3 contains 15 residues. The germline V gene encodes CDR1 SGHRS and CDR2 YFSETQ. The CDR3: CASSLGAGGAYEQYF. Here the CDR3 DNA reads TGCGCCAGCAGCTTGGGAGCGGGAGGGGCCTACGAGCAGTACTTC.

The chain recombines TRBV19 with TRBJ2-7; weak D call: TRBD1 (5 bases). V was cut by 1 base and J by 4 bases, with 17 bases left in between. The CDR3 spans 16 residues. In germline, CDR1 is LNHDA, CDR2 SQIVND (reference sequence). The CDR3 bases are TGTGCCAGTAGTATAGTTCCGGCCCAGGGTCCGTACGAGCAGTACTTC. It is translated as CASSIVPAQGPYEQYF.

This clone was counted only a few times. The chain joins TRBV7-2 to TRBJ2-5; a weak D match, TRBD1 (5 bases). V gave up 0 bases and J gave up 7 bases, with 18 bases separating them. Germline-derived CDR1 and CDR2 are SGHTA and FQGNSA. This CDR3 is built from 16 residues. As DNA, the CDR3 is TGTGCCAGCAGCTTAGCACAGGTCAAGGTCGGCGGGACCCAGTACTTC. Translation: CASSLAQVKVGGTQYF.

For the CDR3, the DNA is TGTGCCTCCCAGGGTAGCATCAATCAGCCCCAGCATTTT. This sequence encodes CASQGSINQPQHF. J is TRBJ1-5 and V is TRBV30; possibly TRBD1 for D (5 bases). CDR1 GTSNPN and CDR2 SVGIG come from the germline V gene (reference sequence). This CDR3 is built from 13 residues. V was trimmed by 7 bases and J by 3 bases, leaving 13 bases between them.